These 11 T cell receptor beta chains were all obtained from the same sample, sequenced in a study of CD8 T cells in ankylosing spondylitis (dated by TCRdb to between 2016 and 2019). Summary of the overall study and its limitations: A TCR beta motif of fewer than 10 highly homologous amino acid variants appeared characteristic of blood from ankylosing spondylitis patients.

Library preparation employed 5' RACE. TCRdb lists the instrument as Illumina HiSeq 2500. Clones were called with MiXCR by TCRdb after fastp trimmed the public reads at Q25, and only in-frame beta chains were retained. Each entry is one CDR3 protein sequence, shown with its most common DNA and genes. In this sample the table shows 200,000 to 250,000 distinct CDR3 sequences, around 16% of which occur a single time. The top ten clones comprise approximately 46% of the sample. These TCRs are of unknown antigen specificity. What was sequenced was blood, either unsorted or a sorted T cell fraction (not recorded which). The source of these receptors is a male donor with ankylosing spondylitis.

The rearrangement links TRBV11-2 to TRBJ1-1; TRBD1 aligns across 12 bases. V trimming: 3 bases; J trimming: 4 bases; junction bases outside the gene matches: 3. CDR1 SGHAT and CDR2 FQNNGV come from the germline V gene. CDR3 length: 15 residues. CDR3 DNA: TGTGCCAGCAGCTTTGGGACAGGGGGCTTCACTGAAGCTTTCTTT. Translated, it gives CASSFGTGGFTEAFF.

The chain is built from TRBV27 and TRBJ2-7, with D unclear. This CDR3 contains 16 residues. Germline values: CDR1 MNHEY, CDR2 SMNVEV (reference sequence). V was clipped by 0 bases and J by 3 bases, with 15 bases between them. CDR3 nucleotides: TGTGCCAGCAGTTTATCGGTGGGCCTTGGCCACTACGAGCAGTACTTC. This gives the protein CASSLSVGLGHYEQYF.

This chain joins TRBV4-1 and TRBJ2-1; D unresolved. Looked up from germline, CDR1 is MGHRA and CDR2 is YSYEKL. The CDR3 is 12 amino acids. Trimming removed 1 base from V and 7 bases from J, with 5 bases in between. Here the CDR3 DNA reads TGCGCCAGCAGCCAAGTCGGGAATGAGCAGTTCTTC. This codes for CASSQVGNEQFF.

The rearrangement joins TRBV7-9 to TRBJ2-1, with unresolved D. Per germline, CDR1 SEHNR and CDR2 FQNEAQ (reference sequence). This CDR3 has 10 residues. V lost 4 bases to trimming and J lost 8 bases, with 3 bases between them. The CDR3 spells CASSSHEQFF. The CDR3 nucleotides read TGTGCCAGCAGCTCGCATGAGCAGTTCTTC.

This clonotype was observed a handful of times. The chain carries TRBV6-1 and TRBJ2-2; the D gene could be TRBD1 or TRBD2 (5 bases each). The CDR3 length is 14 residues. V was clipped by 10 bases and J by 2 bases, with 14 bases between them. Germline V gene sequence: CDR1 MNHNS, CDR2 SASEGT. CDR3 bases: TGTGCCACTTGGGACGCAGCCAACACCGGGGAGCTGTTTTTT. Its translation is CATWDAANTGELFF.

This chain joins TRBV7-3 and TRBJ2-1; 13 bases map to TRBD2. The CDR3 is 15 residues long. V was pared by 5 bases and J by 5 bases, with 3 bases of the junction left unmatched. The germline CDR1 and CDR2 sequences are SGHTA and FQGTGA. The CDR3 protein is CASSRLAGGHNEQFF. The DNA of the CDR3 is TGTGCCAGCAGCCGACTAGCGGGGGGTCACAATGAGCAGTTCTTC. Full variable domain (remainder filled in from reference TRBV7-3 and TRBJ2-1): GAGVSQTPSNKVTEKGKYVELRCDPISGHTALYWYRQSLGQGPEFLIYFQGTGAADDSGLPNDRFFAVRPEGSVSTLKIQRTERGDSAVYLCASSRLAGGHNEQFFGPGTRLTVL.

This clonotype was picked up a small number of times. The CDR3 end shows no conserved phenylalanine or tryptophan, and so a read error is likely. The limits of the CDR3 on the DNA are not certain, so only TCRdb's listed CDR3 is given. This rearrangement joins TRBV27 to TRBJ2-7; the D segment call TRBD1 is taken from the table without a DNA check. The CDR3 region is 12 residues in length, termini included. CDR1 is MNHEY, CDR2 SMNVEV, per germline (reference sequence). Here the CDR3 reads CASSPQSCRALP.

Only a few counts were recorded for this clonotype. The chain joins TRBV5-6 to TRBJ2-1, with a weak D call TRBD2 (6 bases). This CDR3 has 15 amino acids. CDR1 and CDR2 from the germline V gene are SGHDT and YYEEEE. V lost 3 bases, J lost 5 bases, and 15 bases lay in between. CDR3 residues: CASSSSGLEDNEQFF. The CDR3, as DNA: TGTGCCAGCAGCTCCTCGGGACTGGAAGACAATGAGCAGTTCTTC.

This clonotype was seen a handful of times. The chain joins TRBV5-1 to TRBJ2-7; maybe TRBD1 (6 bases). CDR1 and CDR2 (germline): SGHRS, YFSETQ. CDR3 length: 18 amino acids. Trimming pared 1 base from V and 2 bases from J, leaving 22 bases between. DNA for the CDR3: TGCGCCAGCAGCTTGTGGACCCAAGGACAGTCGTTCACCTACGAGCAGTACTTC. Its protein is CASSLWTQGQSFTYEQYF.

This clonotype was recorded many times. V usage is TRBV29-1 and J usage is TRBJ2-3, with TRBD2 matching over 10 bases. Germline V gene lookup returns CDR1 SQVTM and CDR2 ANQGSEA. Trimming cost V 4 bases and J 4 bases; bases outside gene matches: 8. The CDR3 extends over 15 amino acids. CDR3 sequence reads: CSVASGSWDADTQYF. The DNA of the CDR3 is TGCAGCGTTGCTAGCGGGAGTTGGGACGCAGATACGCAGTATTTT.

There are many counts of this clonotype. This chain joins TRBV7-9 and TRBJ1-1; D is uncertain. The CDR3 contains 14 residues. V was pared by 5 bases and J by 6 bases, with 16 bases between. The germline gives CDR1 SEHNR, CDR2 FQNEAQ (reference sequence). CDR3 DNA: TGTGCCAGCAGCCAAATCGGGATTCGCGCTGAAGCTTTCTTT. Protein: CASSQIGIRAEAFF.